Shown below are 6 T cell receptor beta chains from a single sample sequenced in a study of blood T cell repertoires in COVID-19. Profiling relied on immunoSEQ multiplex PCR, and the TCRdb table lists in-frame clones only, not all of them. Of about 280,000 clones in the sample, roughly nine tenths were seen once. The source material was peripheral blood. All receptors come from a woman aged 45-60 years who had recovered from COVID-19.

This chain connects TRBV11-2 to TRBJ1-6; unclear D gene. V lost 3 bases, J lost 7 bases, and 7 bases lay in between. The CDR3 length is 13 residues. The germline V gene encodes CDR1 SGHAT and CDR2 FQNNGV. The CDR3 is CASSFIENSPLHF. The CDR3 DNA is TGTGCCAGCAGCTTCATTGAGAATTCACCCCTCCACTTT.

The chain recombines TRBV18 with TRBJ2-1; a possible D gene is TRBD2 (6 bases). The V and J ends lost 2 bases and 1 base respectively, with 15 bases between them. This CDR3 comprises 17 residues. The V gene's germline CDR1 is KGHSH and CDR2 LQKENI. The DNA for the CDR3 is TGTGCCAGCTCACCAATGAGGGGAGGTGGGTCCTACAATGAGCAGTTCTTC. Translated: CASSPMRGGGSYNEQFF.

The chain employs TRBV4-3 and TRBJ1-6; D gene ambiguous. V was cut by 0 bases and J by 4 bases, with 4 bases left in between. Germline V gives CDR1 LGHNA, CDR2 YSLEER. This CDR3 has 14 residues. The CDR3 coding sequence is TGCGCCAGCAGCCAAGACAGTTATAATTCACCCCTCCACTTT. It encodes CASSQDSYNSPLHF.

A single count supports this clone. The chain has TRBV3-1 (or the pseudogene TRBV3-2) and TRBJ1-2; no definite D call. The CDR3 has 14 amino acids. The V and J ends lost 4 bases and 0 bases respectively, with 9 bases between them. The germline V gene has CDR1 LGHDT and CDR2 YNNKEL (reference sequence). The CDR3 nucleotides read TGTGCCAGCAGCCCCTCGACAACTAACTATGGCTACACCTTC. Amino acid sequence: CASSPSTTNYGYTF.

The chain is built from TRBV7-8 and TRBJ2-1, with D tentatively TRBD1 (6 bases). The germline V and J ends were trimmed by 5 bases and 6 bases, with 17 bases remaining between them. The CDR3 length is 15 residues. Germline V lookup: CDR1 SGHVS, CDR2 FQNEAQ. The CDR3 is CASSPYRVVSNEQFF. CDR3 sequence (DNA): TGTGCCAGCAGCCCTTACAGGGTTGTTAGCAATGAGCAGTTCTTC.

In this sample, this clone turned up a few times. V gene TRBV10-3 combines with J gene TRBJ1-2; a possible D gene is TRBD1 (5 bases). The V gene lost 7 bases and the J gene lost 0 bases, with 9 bases spanning the gap. Germline-derived CDR1 and CDR2 are ENHRY and SYGVKD. There are 13 residues in the CDR3. CDR3 protein: CAITVTANYGYTF. Written as DNA, the CDR3 is TGTGCCATCACCGTGACAGCTAACTATGGCTACACCTTC.